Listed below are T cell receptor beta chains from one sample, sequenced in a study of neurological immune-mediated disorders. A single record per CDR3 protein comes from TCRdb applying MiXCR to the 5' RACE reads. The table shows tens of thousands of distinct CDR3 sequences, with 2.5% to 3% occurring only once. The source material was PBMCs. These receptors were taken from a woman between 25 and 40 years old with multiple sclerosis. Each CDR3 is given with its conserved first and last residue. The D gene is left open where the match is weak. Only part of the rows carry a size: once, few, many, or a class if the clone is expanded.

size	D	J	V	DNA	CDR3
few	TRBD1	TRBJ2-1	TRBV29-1	TGCAGCGTCCGGGACAGGGCTTACAATGAGCAGTTCTTC	CSVRDRAYNEQFF
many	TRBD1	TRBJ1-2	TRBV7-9	TGTGCCAGCAGCTTACACAGGGGACCATCCGATGGCTACACCTTC	CASSLHRGPSDGYTF
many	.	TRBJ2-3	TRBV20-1	TGCAGTGCTAGAACAACGGGAGATCTAGATACGCAGTATTTT	CSARTTGDLDTQYF
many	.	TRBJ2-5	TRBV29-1	TGCAGCGTTGTTTTTGAGACCCAGTACTTC	CSVVFETQYF
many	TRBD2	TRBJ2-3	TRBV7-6	TGTGCCAGCAGCCCCCCCGGGACTAGCGGGAAGGATACGCAGTATTTT	CASSPPGTSGKDTQYF
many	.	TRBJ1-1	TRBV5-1	TGCGCCAGCAGCACAGGGAACACTGAAGCTTTCTTT	CASSTGNTEAFF
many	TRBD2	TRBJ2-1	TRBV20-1	TGCAGTGCTAGCGCCGGGACTAGCAACTACAATGAGCAGTTCTTC	CSASAGTSNYNEQFF
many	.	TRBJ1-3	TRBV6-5	TGTGCCAGCACACGCGGTAGGGCCTCGAGCTCTGGAAACACCATATATTTT	CASTRGRASSSGNTIYF
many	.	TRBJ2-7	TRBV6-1	TGTGCCAGCAGTCACCAGGTCTACGAGCAGTACTTC	CASSHQVYEQYF
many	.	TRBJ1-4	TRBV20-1	TGCAGTGCTAGTAAGGAGGGCGAAAAACTGTTTTTT	CSASKEGEKLFF
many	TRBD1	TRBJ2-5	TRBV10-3	TGTGCCATCAGTGAGCCAGGGGGCGAAGAGACCCAGTACTTC	CAISEPGGEETQYF
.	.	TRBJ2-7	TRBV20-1	TGCAGTGCTAGTGAGGAGGCAGGCCTGAGCGAGCAGTACTTC	CSASEEAGLSEQYF
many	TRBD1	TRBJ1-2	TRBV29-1	TGCAGCGTCCTCGACTATATTACAGGGGGCTATGGCTACACCTTC	CSVLDYITGGYGYTF
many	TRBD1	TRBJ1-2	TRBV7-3	TGTGCCAGCAGCTTATCTGGGGGACAGTATGGCTACACCTTC	CASSLSGGQYGYTF
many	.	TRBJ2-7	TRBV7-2	TGTGCCAGCAGCGCGGGACCCTCCTACGAGCAGTACTTC	CASSAGPSYEQYF
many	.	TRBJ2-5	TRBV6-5	TGTGCCAGCAGTTACGGGAGGGGGCTCCAAGAGACCCAGTACTTC	CASSYGRGLQETQYF
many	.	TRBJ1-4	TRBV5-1	TGCGCCAGCAGCTTAGAGGGGACATTGAAAAGAAATGAAAAACTGTTTTTT	CASSLEGTLKRNEKLFF
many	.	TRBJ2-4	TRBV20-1	TGCAGTGCTACGGGGCAGGGCGGTAACATTCAGTACTTC	CSATGQGGNIQYF
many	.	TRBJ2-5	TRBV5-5	TGTGCCAGCAGCTTGGCGGTGCAAGAGACCCAGTACTTC	CASSLAVQETQYF
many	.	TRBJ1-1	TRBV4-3	TGCGCCAGCAGCCAAGAACCGGACAGTAGTACTGAAGCTTTCTTT	CASSQEPDSSTEAFF
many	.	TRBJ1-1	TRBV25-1	TGTGCCAGCAGTGACAGTGAAGCTTTCTTT	CASSDSEAFF
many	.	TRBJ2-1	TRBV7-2	TGTGCCAGCAGCTTAGGTAGTCCCGATGAGCAGTTCTTC	CASSLGSPDEQFF
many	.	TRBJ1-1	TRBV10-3	TGTGCCATCAGCAAGGCGGCAGGAGACATGAACACTGAAGCTTTCTTT	CAISKAAGDMNTEAFF
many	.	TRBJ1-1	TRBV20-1	TGCAGTGCTCGGGCGGTGGGAGGTCTGGAAGCTTTCTTT	CSARAVGGLEAFF
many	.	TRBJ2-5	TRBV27	TGTGCCAGCAGTTACACAGGGCTCCAAGAGACCCAGTACTTC	CASSYTGLQETQYF
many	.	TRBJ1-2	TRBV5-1	TGCGCCAGCAATGAATTGGCAGGGTCCGCCTCTGGCTACACCTTC	CASNELAGSASGYTF
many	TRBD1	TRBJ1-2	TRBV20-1	TGCAGTGCTAGAGAGCCCAGGACAGGGGGCCTCCTTGGCTACACCTTC	CSAREPRTGGLLGYTF
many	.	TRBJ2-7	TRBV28	TGTGCCAGCAGTCCGACGCCCCGGACCCAACCTTACGAGCAGTACTTC	CASSPTPRTQPYEQYF
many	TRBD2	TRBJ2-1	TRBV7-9	TGTGCCAGCAGCCCTCAAAGACTAGCGGACAATGAGCAGTTCTTC	CASSPQRLADNEQFF
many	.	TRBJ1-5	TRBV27	TGTGCCAGCAGTGCCCAGTTTAATCAGCCCCAGCATTTT	CASSAQFNQPQHF
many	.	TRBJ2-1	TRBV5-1	TGCGCCAGCAGCCCTTGGGTGCTCGGCAATGAGCAGTTCTTC	CASSPWVLGNEQFF
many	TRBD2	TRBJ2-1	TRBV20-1	TGCAGTGCTATCCCGACGGGAGGCAGCTCCTACAATGAGCAGTTCTTC	CSAIPTGGSSYNEQFF
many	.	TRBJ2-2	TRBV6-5	TGTGCCAGCAGTTACGGGTCCGGGGAGCTGTTTTTT	CASSYGSGELFF
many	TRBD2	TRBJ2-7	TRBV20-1	TGCAGTGCAAGGACTAGCGGGGGTTACGAGCAGTACTTC	CSARTSGGYEQYF
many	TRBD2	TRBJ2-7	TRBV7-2	TGTGCCAGCACCCCGGACCGGGGGGGACTGGCGCAGTACTTC	CASTPDRGGLAQYF
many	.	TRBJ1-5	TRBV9	TGTGCCAGCAGCCCCAACCCAACTCAGCCCCAGCATTTT	CASSPNPTQPQHF
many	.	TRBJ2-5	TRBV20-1	TGCAGTGCTATACTCGGGATTATTTCGTTGGAGACCCAGTACTTC	CSAILGIISLETQYF
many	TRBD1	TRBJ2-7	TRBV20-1	TGCAGTGCTAGAAGGGGACAGTACGAGCAGTACTTC	CSARRGQYEQYF
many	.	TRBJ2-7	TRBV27	TGTGCCAGCAGTTCCCCCGGCTACGAGCAGTACTTC	CASSSPGYEQYF
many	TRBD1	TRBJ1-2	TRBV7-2	TGTGCCAGCAGTACCCTATGGGGACAGACGAGCTATGGCTACACCTTC	CASSTLWGQTSYGYTF
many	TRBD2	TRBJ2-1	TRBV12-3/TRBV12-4	TGTGCCAGCAGTTTAGCGCTAACGGGAGGGGCGTCCTACAATGAGCAGTTCTTC	CASSLALTGGASYNEQFF
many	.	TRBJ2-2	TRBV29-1	TGCAGCGTAGCCGGGGCGGGGCCATCCGGGGAGCTGTTTTTT	CSVAGAGPSGELFF
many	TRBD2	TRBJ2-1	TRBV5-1	TGCGCCAGCAGCTTGGGACTAGCGGGCTCCTACAATGAGCAGTTCTTC	CASSLGLAGSYNEQFF
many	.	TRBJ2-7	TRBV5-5	TGTGCCAGCAGCTTGGCCGGATTCTACGAGCAGTACTTC	CASSLAGFYEQYF
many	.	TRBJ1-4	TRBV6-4	TGTGCCAGCAGTGACTCGGGCAGGGACCATGAAAAACTGTTTTTT	CASSDSGRDHEKLFF
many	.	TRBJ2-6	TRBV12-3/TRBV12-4	TGTGCCAGCAGTAGGGATTACGACTCTGGGGCCAACGTCCTGACTTTC	CASSRDYDSGANVLTF
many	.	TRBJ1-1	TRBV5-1	TGCGCCAGCAGCTTGGTGGACACAGTGAACACTGAAGCTTTCTTT	CASSLVDTVNTEAFF
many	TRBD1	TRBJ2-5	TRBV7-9	TGTGCCAGCAGCCCGACTCCGGGACAGGCAGGAGAGACCCAGTACTTC	CASSPTPGQAGETQYF
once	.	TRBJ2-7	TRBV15	TGTGCCACCAGCCACCACCTCAATTCTGAATACGAGCAGTACTTC	CATSHHLNSEYEQYF
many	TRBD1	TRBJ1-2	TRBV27	TGTGCCAGCAGTTTGACAGGGAATGGCTACACCTTC	CASSLTGNGYTF
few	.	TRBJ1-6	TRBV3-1	TGTGCCAGCAGCCAAGGAGTTTTGTTTAATTCACCCCTCCACTTT	CASSQGVLFNSPLHF
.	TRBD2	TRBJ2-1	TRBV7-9	TGTGCCAGCAGGCTAGCGGGAGCGGGTGAGCAGTTCTTC	CASRLAGAGEQFF
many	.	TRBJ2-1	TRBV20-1	TGCAGTGCCCTTGGCCGCGGAACTATAAAGCAGTTCTTC	CSALGRGTIKQFF
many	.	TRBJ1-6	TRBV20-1	TGCAGTGCTAGAGATGCTTACCAGGGCAGTTCACCCCTCCACTTT	CSARDAYQGSSPLHF
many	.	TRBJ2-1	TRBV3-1	TGTGCCAGCAGCCAAGTTCTCCAGGGTTCCCAGTTCTTC	CASSQVLQGSQFF
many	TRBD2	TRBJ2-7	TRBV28	TGTGCCAGCAAGGTAGCGGGAGCGAGGAACGAGCAGTACTTC	CASKVAGARNEQYF
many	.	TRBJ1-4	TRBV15	TGTGCCACCAGCAGAGCCAAGAGGGATGAAAAACTGTTTTTT	CATSRAKRDEKLFF
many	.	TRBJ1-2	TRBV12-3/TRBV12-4	TGTGCCAGCAGTTTATCGCCGGGGGGCTCCTATGGCTACACCTTC	CASSLSPGGSYGYTF
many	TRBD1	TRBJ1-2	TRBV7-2	TGTGCCAGCAGTCCAGGACAGGCCGCTTCCTATGGCTACACCTTC	CASSPGQAASYGYTF
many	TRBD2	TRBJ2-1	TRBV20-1	TGCAGTGCTAGAGATCACGGGAGGACGGATGAGCAGTTCTTC	CSARDHGRTDEQFF